This record covers a single T cell receptor beta chain. Produced via immunoSEQ multiplex PCR; TCRdb's table is partial and in-frame only. The table has 650,000 to 950,000 clones, approximately 83% seen once. CDR1 is MDHEN, CDR2 SYDVKM, per germline. This CDR3 has 20 residues. V gave up 4 bases and J gave up 7 bases; unmatched junction bases: 20. The data derive from a study of shared T cell receptors in the human thymus. The data were also submitted as part of a second study, on human thymus T cells. As that study records: Thymus tissue for the work was resected from patients undergoing corrective heart surgery.

The sample comprised thymocytes. The chain couples TRBV28 to TRBJ1-6; TRBD1 matches at 9 bases. The receptor's source is a girl under three years old with a congenital heart defect. The CDR3 protein is CASSYEGTGKNVRRNSPLHF. CDR3 DNA sequence: TGTGCCAGCAGTTACGAGGGGACAGGGAAGAATGTGAGGAGAAATTCACCCCTCCACTTT.